This T cell receptor beta chain appears in the sequencing data of a study of blood T cells in healthy people across ages. Notes on the study in general: Greater diversity and more naive CD4+ cells were seen in long-lived donors than in aged donors.

Points on this clonotype: The antigen remains undetermined.

Donors each provided 9.5 to 10 milliliters of peripheral blood. The authors ran a second PCR of roughly 6 to 12 cycles using a sample-barcoded 5' primer and a J-beta primer mix. With 12 random nucleotides, a template-switch adaptor tagged each individual cDNA molecule. TCRdb used MiXCR to reprocess the 5' RACE reads, holding one entry per CDR3 protein. The sample shows hundreds of thousands of distinct CDR3 sequences, approximately 53% of them seen only once. Material for sequencing was blood. The TCR comes from a man in his forties in good health.

The CDR3 nucleotides are TGCAGCGTTGATCGGCGTGATACGCAGTATTTT. It encodes CSVDRRDTQYF. This chain uses TRBV29-1 with TRBJ2-3, with D hard to call. The CDR3 loop spans 11 amino acids. With 3 bases removed from V and 6 bases from J, the gap between germline ends came to 7 bases. Germline lookup yields CDR1 SQVTM and CDR2 ANQGSEA.